This TCR beta chain was recovered during a study of T-cell memory formation after mild COVID-19. TCRdb itself ran the 5' RACE reads through MiXCR, one entry per CDR3 protein. The sample includes a few hundred thousand distinct CDR3 sequences, approximately 25% of them seen just once. Looked up from germline, CDR1 is MGHRA and CDR2 is YSYEKL. Trimming cost V 5 bases and J 9 bases, with 22 bases left between them. There are 15 residues in the CDR3. The clonotype was recovered from an adult woman who had mild COVID-19 (a few samples of this study predate the infection). Cell type and time point are not known. The sequencing sample was made of PBMCs or a T cell subset sorted from them (not recorded which). V is TRBV4-1 and J is TRBJ1-1; D remains ambiguous. The CDR3 loop reads CASSSSATEIYQAFF. CDR3 sequence (DNA): TGCGCCAGCAGCTCCAGCGCCACAGAGATTTACCAAGCTTTCTTT.